These 12 T cell receptor beta chains share one sample of origin, sequenced in a study of T cells in tuberculosis. Assay: immunoSEQ multiplex PCR; the TCRdb copy retains only in-frame clones and omits some. The data contain around 10,000 clones, around 94% of them singletons. Sequencing used PBMCs. These receptors were taken from an adult with tuberculosis.

The rearrangement links TRBV6-5 to TRBJ1-2; D perhaps matches TRBD1 (6 bases). This CDR3 is 14 amino acids long. V lost 5 bases and J 7 bases, leaving 17 bases between the germline ends. In germline, CDR1 is MNHEY, CDR2 SVGAGI. CDR3 in amino acids: CASSNLGGPAGYTF. CDR3 coding DNA: TGTGCCAGCAGTAATCTCGGGGGGCCGGCTGGCTACACCTTC.

The V gene is TRBV5-4, the J gene TRBJ2-1; D is possibly TRBD2 (6 bases). The germline V gene encodes CDR1 SGHNT and CDR2 YYREEE (reference sequence). This CDR3 has 16 amino acids. V gave up 2 bases and J gave up 4 bases, with 16 bases separating them. CDR3 amino acids: CASSFPGRGGYNEQFF. For the CDR3, the DNA is TGTGCCAGCAGCTTCCCGGGGCGGGGAGGATACAATGAGCAGTTCTTC.

CDR3 amino acids: CASSKAGRGRGGSYEQYF. In nucleotides, the CDR3 is TGTGCCAGCAGCAAAGCGGGCAGGGGGCGCGGAGGTTCCTACGAGCAGTACTTC. J is TRBJ2-7 and V is TRBV21-1; the table assigns TRBD1, which was not confirmed against the DNA. TRBV21-1 is termed a pseudogene. The CDR3 has 18 residues.

For this clone: One end of the junction fails to match germline, which may point to a read error. J is TRBJ1-5 and V is TRBV6-1; possible D gene TRBD1, 5 bases. The CDR3 extends over 16 amino acids. In germline, CDR1 is MNHNS, CDR2 SASEGT. CDR3 sequence: CASTEPLAGRVEPQHF. The CDR3 region has the DNA TGTGCCAGCACTGAACCTCTCGCAGGGAGGGTAGAGCCCCAGCATTTT.

The chain combines TRBV30 with TRBJ2-1, with D perhaps TRBD2 (6 bases). CDR1 is GTSNPN and CDR2 is SVGIG in the germline V gene (reference sequence). Trimming took 0 bases from V and 6 from J, leaving 15 bases between them. The CDR3 is made up of 15 amino acids. The CDR3 loop is CAWSVGRENGNEQFF. DNA for the CDR3: TGTGCCTGGAGTGTAGGCCGGGAGAACGGCAATGAGCAGTTCTTC.

The chain uses TRBV29-1 and TRBJ1-4; D call uncertain. The CDR3 is 13 amino acids. Germline V gene data show CDR1 as SQVTM and CDR2 as ANQGSEA. V was trimmed by 6 bases and J by 8 bases, leaving 16 bases between them. The CDR3 DNA reads as TGCAGCGTCGCGGGCCTTGCGGGCGAAAAACTGTTTTTT. Its protein is CSVAGLAGEKLFF.

V is TRBV5-4 and J is TRBJ2-3, with TRBD1 matching 10 bases. CDR1 SGHNT and CDR2 YYREEE come from the germline V gene (reference sequence). The CDR3 has 14 residues. The trim removed 3 bases at V and 5 bases at J, leaving 3 bases unmatched. The CDR3 DNA reads as TGTGCCAGCAGCTCCCGGGACAGGGGAGATACGCAGTATTTT. Translating gives CASSSRDRGDTQYF.

This rearrangement joins TRBV4-1 to TRBJ1-2; 8 bases align to TRBD1. The CDR3 consists of 12 residues. Germline-derived CDR1 and CDR2 are MGHRA and YSYEKL. J was trimmed by 8 bases and V by 4 bases; bases with no gene match: 3. This CDR3 is CASSRQGKGYTF. The CDR3 DNA is TGCGCCAGCAGCCGACAGGGGAAAGGCTACACCTTC.

V gene TRBV2 combines with J gene TRBJ2-5; D is perhaps TRBD2 (5 bases). Germline V gene data show CDR1 as SNHLY and CDR2 as FYNNEI. Deletions cut 6 bases from V and 4 bases from J, with 12 bases between. The CDR3 sequence is 13 residues long. CDR3 sequence: CASRYAEGETQYF. The CDR3 region has the DNA TGTGCCAGCAGGTACGCAGAGGGAGAGACCCAGTACTTC.

The chain has TRBV9 and TRBJ1-1; D perhaps matches TRBD1 (6 bases). In germline, CDR1 is SGDLS, CDR2 YYNGEE. Trimming pared 3 bases from V and 3 bases from J, leaving 18 bases between. The CDR3 is 16 residues long. The CDR3 is CASSGHRVGEDTEAFF. As DNA, the CDR3 is TGTGCCAGCAGCGGCCACAGGGTTGGAGAGGACACTGAAGCTTTCTTT.

This chain links TRBV5-4 with TRBJ2-7, with 8 bases that match TRBD2. This CDR3 has 14 amino acids. Germline trimming cut 2 bases from V and 4 bases from J; bases unmatched to any gene: 5. Germline-derived CDR1 and CDR2 are SGHNT and YYREEE (reference sequence). The CDR3 here is CASSFRTSSYEQYF. The DNA for the CDR3 is TGTGCCAGCAGCTTCCGGACTAGCTCTTACGAGCAGTACTTC.

The chain is built from TRBV6-1 and TRBJ2-5, with D tentatively TRBD1 (5 bases). The CDR3 contains 15 residues. In germline, CDR1 is MNHNS, CDR2 SASEGT. The ends were cut back, 6 bases at V and 0 bases at J, with 14 bases in the middle. The CDR3 loop reads CASSETALNQETQYF. DNA of the CDR3: TGTGCCAGCAGCGAGACAGCCCTGAACCAAGAGACCCAGTACTTC.